This is a list of T cell receptor beta chains from one sample in a study of T cells in Graves' hyperthyroidism and ophthalmopathy. Each CDR3 protein gets one entry after TCRdb re-called the multiplex PCR reads with MiXCR. The table records 530,000 or so distinct CDR3 sequences, around 42% of them present only once. Sequenced material: peripheral blood or thyroid tissue (not recorded which). These receptor sequences come from a woman aged 18-29 years with Graves' hyperthyroidism. Both conserved end residues are part of each CDR3. D genes are given only for firm matches. Part of the rows lack a size; the others show once, few, many or a class for expanded clones.

clone size	J gene	D gene	V gene	CDR3 DNA	CDR3 protein
-	TRBJ2-5	-	TRBV11-3	TGTGCCAGCAGCTTAGCTACAGGGTACGAGACCCAGTACTTC	CASSLATGYETQYF
once	TRBJ2-3	TRBD2	TRBV12-3/TRBV12-4	TGTGCCAGCAAAGAAGCGGGAGGCTTCACAGATACGCAGTATTTT	CASKEAGGFTDTQYF
-	TRBJ1-2	TRBD1	TRBV20-1	TGCAGTGCCAGGACAGGGCGAGTCTATGGCTACACCTTC	CSARTGRVYGYTF
-	TRBJ1-2	TRBD1	TRBV10-3	TGTGCCATCGGAAGCACGACAGGGTCGAATGGCTACACCTTC	CAIGSTTGSNGYTF
-	TRBJ2-7	-	TRBV10-3	TGTGCCATCAGGACACAGGGGGGGCCTCACGAGCAGTACTTC	CAIRTQGGPHEQYF
-	TRBJ2-7	TRBD1	TRBV6-1	TGTGCCAGCAGTCGAAACAGGGGATCCCCCTACGAGCAGTACTTC	CASSRNRGSPYEQYF
many	TRBJ1-2	TRBD1	TRBV7-3	TGTGCCAGCAGCTTCTCAGGGGGCAAAGGCTACACCTTC	CASSFSGGKGYTF
-	TRBJ1-1	-	TRBV29-1	TGCAGCGTTGAAGGGACGGCCATGAACACTGAAGCTTTCTTT	CSVEGTAMNTEAFF
many	TRBJ1-1	-	TRBV5-1	TGCGCCAGCAGCTTGGCCGGCACGAACACTGAAGCTTTCTTT	CASSLAGTNTEAFF
many	TRBJ1-4	-	TRBV10-2	TGCGCCAGCAGTGAGTCGGGGGAAAAACTGTTTTTT	CASSESGEKLFF
-	TRBJ2-5	TRBD1	TRBV4-3	TGCGCCAGCAGCCATTCTCCGGGACAGGGTGCAGAGACCCAGTACTTC	CASSHSPGQGAETQYF
-	TRBJ2-3	-	TRBV20-1	TGCAGTGCCACATACAGGGCAAGGGGCACAGATACGCAGTATTTT	CSATYRARGTDTQYF
once	TRBJ1-3	-	TRBV15	TGTGCCACCAGCAGCGGTCCTATCTCTGGAAACACCATATACTTT	CATSSGPISGNTIYF
many	TRBJ2-7	TRBD2	TRBV19	TGTGCCAGCAGCCAGTCTAGCGGGACCTACGAGCAGTACTTC	CASSQSSGTYEQYF
-	TRBJ2-5	TRBD1	TRBV29-1	TGCAGCATCCATCCGGACAGGGATTTACGGGAGACCCAGTACTTC	CSIHPDRDLRETQYF
many	TRBJ2-7	-	TRBV6-5	TGTGCCAGCAGCAGGACAGTGGGGGGCTACGAGCAGTACTTC	CASSRTVGGYEQYF
many	TRBJ2-2	-	TRBV5-1	TGCGCCAGCAGCACGCGGGTTGGAGGGGAGCTGTTTTTT	CASSTRVGGELFF
many	TRBJ1-2	TRBD1	TRBV7-9	TGTGCCAGCAGCTTATCCCTATCCCCGGGACAGGGAAAGTATGGCTACACCTTC	CASSLSLSPGQGKYGYTF
-	TRBJ2-2	-	TRBV29-1	TGCAGCGTTGAAGATCGCGAGATGAACACCGGGGAGCTGTTTTTT	CSVEDREMNTGELFF
-	TRBJ2-3	TRBD2	TRBV20-1	TGCAGTGCTAGAGATCCTAGCGGGAGATTAGATACGCAGTATTTT	CSARDPSGRLDTQYF
-	TRBJ2-7	-	TRBV2	TGTGCTATTCGAGGGTTTCCCAGGAGCTCCTACGAGCAGTACTTC	CAIRGFPRSSYEQYF
many	TRBJ2-5	-	TRBV29-1	TGCAGCGTTGACGACTATCAAGAGACCCAGTACTTC	CSVDDYQETQYF
-	TRBJ2-1	TRBD2	TRBV15	TGTGCCACCAGCCGAGGCGAGACTAGCGCCCCTGAGCAGTTCTTC	CATSRGETSAPEQFF
few	TRBJ2-5	-	TRBV5-1	TGCGCCAGCAGCTTGGCCGATAGGCCGACAGGAGGGACCCAGTACTTC	CASSLADRPTGGTQYF
many	TRBJ2-7	TRBD2	TRBV29-1	TGCAGCGTCGGCCATCTAGCGGAGGGGTACGAGCAGTACTTC	CSVGHLAEGYEQYF
-	TRBJ1-5	TRBD1	TRBV6-5	TGTGCCAGCAGTTTGCACGGGACAGGGCGGCATCAGCCCCAGCATTTT	CASSLHGTGRHQPQHF
many	TRBJ1-5	-	TRBV20-1	TGCAGTGCTAGTCCCACGACAGTAAATCAGCCCCAGCATTTT	CSASPTTVNQPQHF
few	TRBJ2-1	TRBD2	TRBV7-8	TGTGCCAGCAGCCGTGGCGGGACTAGTGACGATGAGCAGTTCTTC	CASSRGGTSDDEQFF
-	TRBJ2-5	-	TRBV24-1	TGTGCCACCAGTGATTTTCGGGCGACCCAGTACTTC	CATSDFRATQYF
-	TRBJ1-1	TRBD1	TRBV29-1	TGCAGCTTTGGGGACAGGAGCACTGAAGCTTTCTTT	CSFGDRSTEAFF
many	TRBJ1-3	-	TRBV27	TGTGCCAGCAGTCCTTCAGGGTCCGGAAACACCATATATTTT	CASSPSGSGNTIYF
once	TRBJ1-1	-	TRBV6-5	TGTGCCAGCAGTACCCGGACTGAAGCTTTCTTT	CASSTRTEAFF
-	TRBJ2-2	-	TRBV3-1	TGTGCCAGCAGCCACATAGGGGGCACCGGGGAGCTGTTTTTT	CASSHIGGTGELFF
many	TRBJ1-2	-	TRBV3-1	TGTGCCAGCAGCCTACGACAGACCGCCAACTATGGCTACACCTTC	CASSLRQTANYGYTF
many	TRBJ2-7	-	TRBV5-6	TGTGCCAGCAGCTCACCAAGCCCGGGGACCCTCTCCTACGAGCAGTACTTC	CASSSPSPGTLSYEQYF
many	TRBJ1-5	-	TRBV12-3/TRBV12-4	TGTGCCAACAGTTTTGTGGCGGGGGGCGGCAATCAGCCCCAGCATTTT	CANSFVAGGGNQPQHF
few	TRBJ2-5	-	TRBV9	TGTGCCAGCAGCCAAGAGGTAGCGGCAATACAAGAGACCCAGTACTTC	CASSQEVAAIQETQYF
many	TRBJ1-1	-	TRBV6-5	TGTGCCAGCAGTTACTCAGGGTGGTCTGAAGCTTTCTTT	CASSYSGWSEAFF
many	TRBJ2-5	TRBD1	TRBV10-3	TGTGCCATCAGTACGGGACAGGGAAGTCAACAAGAGACCCAGTACTTC	CAISTGQGSQQETQYF
-	TRBJ1-1	-	TRBV12-3/TRBV12-4	TGTGCCACCGTCGAAGGCGCAAACACTGAAGCTTTCTTT	CATVEGANTEAFF
-	TRBJ2-2	-	TRBV15	TGTGCCACCAGCAGAAACAGGGCCGGGGAGCTGTTTTTT	CATSRNRAGELFF
many	TRBJ2-2	TRBD2	TRBV7-8	TGTGCCAGCAGCGCCCCTCAGCGGGAAGGCACCGGGGAGCTGTTTTTT	CASSAPQREGTGELFF
many	TRBJ1-2	-	TRBV30	TGTGCCTGGATGCCTCAGGGAGGTGGCTACACCTTC	CAWMPQGGGYTF
-	TRBJ1-2	-	TRBV13	TGTGCCAGCAGCTCGGGTGGTACGGGAAACTATGGCTACACCTTC	CASSSGGTGNYGYTF
few	TRBJ2-7	-	TRBV5-1	TGCGCCAGCAGCTTTAGGATGAAGACAGCTACCTACGAGCAGTACTTC	CASSFRMKTATYEQYF
few	TRBJ2-2	TRBD2	TRBV3-1	TGTGCCAGCAGCCTCAGCGGGAGCGCCGGGGAGCTGTTTTTT	CASSLSGSAGELFF
-	TRBJ2-7	TRBD1	TRBV30	TGTGCCTGGAGTCGATCGGGGACAGGGGGATACGAGCAGTACTTC	CAWSRSGTGGYEQYF
-	TRBJ1-4	TRBD1	TRBV20-1	TGCAGTGCCCAGGGACAGGGGGTTGGAGAAAAACTGTTTTTT	CSAQGQGVGEKLFF
few	TRBJ1-5	-	TRBV4-3	TGCGCCAGCAGCCCCGGGCGGGAGGGTCCCAATCAGCCCCAGCATTTT	CASSPGREGPNQPQHF
few	TRBJ2-6	TRBD2	TRBV14	TGTGCCAGCAGCCGATTGCCCGGGGGGGGCAGAACTGGGGCCAACGTCCTGACTTTC	CASSRLPGGGRTGANVLTF
-	TRBJ2-1	TRBD1	TRBV20-1	TGCAGTGCGAACTTCCAGGGGGCGGACAATGAGCAGTTCTTC	CSANFQGADNEQFF